The rows below give T cell receptor beta chains drawn from one sample of a study of T cells in Graves' hyperthyroidism and ophthalmopathy. TCRdb reprocessed the multiplex PCR reads via MiXCR and lists one record per CDR3 protein. The table shows around 690,000 distinct CDR3 sequences, with less than 25% occurring only once. Sequences were obtained from blood. The receptors here all came from a young man with Graves' ophthalmopathy. CDR3s include the opening cysteine and the closing phenylalanine or tryptophan. D genes are given only for firm matches. Rows give clone size only sometimes, using once, few, many, or a class for an expanded clone.

d_call	clone_size	j_call	v_call	cdr3_aa	cdr3_nt
TRBD2	few	TRBJ2-1	TRBV30	CASSAYGGAYNEQFF	TGTGCCTCCTCTGCGTACGGGGGGGCCTACAATGAGCAGTTCTTC
TRBD1	.	TRBJ1-5	TRBV5-5	CASSQDRGLQPQHF	TGTGCCAGCAGCCAGGACAGGGGGCTTCAGCCCCAGCATTTT
.	few	TRBJ1-2	TRBV28	CASSYGGRGYTF	TGTGCCAGCAGCTACGGGGGCAGAGGCTACACCTTC
.	many	TRBJ2-5	TRBV3-1	CASSPSGIPGETQYF	TGTGCCAGCAGCCCCAGCGGAATCCCAGGGGAGACCCAGTACTTC
.	many	TRBJ1-5	TRBV2	CASKRETSNQPQHF	TGTGCCAGCAAGCGGGAGACTAGCAATCAGCCCCAGCATTTT
.	.	TRBJ2-2	TRBV5-5	CASSQGPLTGELFF	TGCGCCAGCAGCCAAGGCCCACTTACCGGGGAGCTGTTTTTT
.	many	TRBJ1-5	TRBV6-1	CASSDWGPGQPQHF	TGTGCCAGCAGTGATTGGGGTCCTGGTCAGCCCCAGCATTTT
.	.	TRBJ2-3	TRBV27	CASSRTQERSTDTQYF	TGTGCCAGCAGTCGTACCCAAGAGCGGTCCACAGATACGCAGTATTTT
.	few	TRBJ1-1	TRBV10-3	CAIARLGGTEAFF	TGTGCCATCGCAAGGTTGGGGGGAACTGAAGCTTTCTTT
TRBD2	.	TRBJ2-7	TRBV7-2	CASSLKAGVVEQYF	TGTGCCAGCAGCTTAAAGGCGGGAGTGGTTGAGCAGTACTTC
.	few	TRBJ1-5	TRBV30	CAWSVLGSGERRPQHF	TGTGCCTGGAGTGTATTAGGCTCCGGGGAGAGGCGGCCCCAGCATTTT
.	.	TRBJ2-1	TRBV4-1	CASSQDQVDNEQFF	TGCGCCAGCAGCCAAGATCAGGTTGACAATGAGCAGTTCTTC
.	many	TRBJ2-3	TRBV28	CASSLRGRSVDTQYF	TGTGCCAGCAGTTTGAGGGGCAGGTCGGTGGATACGCAGTATTTT
.	few	TRBJ2-7	TRBV30	CAWSAGDRGRLYGQYF	TGTGCCTGGAGTGCGGGCGATCGGGGGAGACTCTACGGGCAGTACTTC
TRBD2	few	TRBJ2-7	TRBV29-1	CSVEVVTSGRRGTEQYF	TGCAGCGTTGAAGTAGTGACTAGCGGGAGGAGAGGCACCGAGCAGTACTTC
TRBD2	many	TRBJ2-7	TRBV6-5	CASSSRRLASYEQYF	TGTGCCAGCAGTTCCCGACGACTAGCTTCCTACGAGCAGTACTTC
TRBD1	.	TRBJ2-1	TRBV28	CASSWGQYNEQFF	TGTGCCAGCAGTTGGGGACAGTACAATGAGCAGTTCTTC
.	few	TRBJ2-3	TRBV4-1	CASSQDQGASTQYF	TGCGCCAGCAGCCAAGATCAAGGGGCTTCTACGCAGTATTTT
.	few	TRBJ1-2	TRBV4-3	CASSQDLGGSYGYTF	TGCGCCAGCAGCCAAGATCTTGGGGGGAGCTATGGCTACACCTTC
.	.	TRBJ2-7	TRBV7-9	CASSWGSVYEQYF	TGTGCCAGCAGCTGGGGTAGCGTGTACGAGCAGTACTTC
TRBD1	.	TRBJ1-2	TRBV14	CASSQGTGWGYTF	TGTGCCAGCAGCCAAGGGACAGGGTGGGGCTACACCTTC
.	.	TRBJ2-3	TRBV2	CASMPGEVLDTQYF	TGTGCCAGCATGCCTGGGGAAGTGCTTGATACGCAGTATTTT
.	few	TRBJ2-5	TRBV11-2	CASSLEEGLTERETQYF	TGTGCCAGCAGCTTAGAGGAGGGGCTTACTGAGAGAGAGACCCAGTACTTC
TRBD1	.	TRBJ1-5	TRBV24-1	CATSEPGGMKPQHF	TGTGCCACCAGTGAACCAGGGGGCATGAAGCCCCAGCATTTT
.	few	TRBJ1-6	TRBV7-3	CASRSSGSSYNSPLHF	TGTGCCAGCAGGAGTAGCGGGAGCTCCTATAATTCACCCCTCCACTTT
.	few	TRBJ2-1	TRBV15	CATSRYTGVSYNEQFF	TGTGCCACCAGCAGATACACGGGAGTGTCCTACAATGAGCAGTTCTTC
TRBD2	.	TRBJ2-3	TRBV4-3	CASSQDPAVVAGVTDTQYF	TGCGCCAGCAGCCAAGATCCCGCAGTGGTAGCGGGGGTCACAGATACGCAGTATTTT
.	few	TRBJ1-2	TRBV14	CASSQEGSPYGYTF	TGTGCCAGCAGCCAAGAGGGGTCCCCCTATGGCTACACCTTC
TRBD2	few	TRBJ2-3	TRBV12-3/TRBV12-4	CASSFASGITDTQYF	TGTGCCAGCAGTTTCGCTAGCGGTATCACAGATACGCAGTATTTT
TRBD1	few	TRBJ2-3	TRBV18	CASSPRQGADTQYF	TGTGCCAGCTCACCACGACAGGGGGCAGATACGCAGTATTTT
TRBD2	.	TRBJ2-3	TRBV2	CAIQREGPDTQYF	TGTGCCATTCAGCGGGAGGGCCCAGATACGCAGTATTTT
TRBD2	few	TRBJ2-2	TRBV20-1	CSARTSGRNTGELFF	TGCAGTGCTAGGACTAGCGGGCGAAACACCGGGGAGCTGTTTTTT
.	many	TRBJ1-5	TRBV2	CASSDRYLNQPQHF	TGTGCCAGCAGTGACAGATATCTCAATCAGCCCCAGCATTTT
TRBD1	many	TRBJ1-6	TRBV7-2	CASSLRGPRSPLHF	TGTGCCAGCAGCTTAAGGGGGCCCAGATCACCCCTCCACTTT
TRBD1	.	TRBJ1-6	TRBV7-2	CASSASGQGIWESSYNSPLHF	TGTGCCAGCAGCGCCTCTGGACAGGGTATTTGGGAAAGCTCCTATAATTCACCCCTCCACTTT
.	.	TRBJ1-5	TRBV28	CASSTEPYRVEDQPQHF	TGTGCCAGCAGCACCGAACCCTACAGGGTAGAGGATCAGCCCCAGCATTTT
TRBD1	.	TRBJ1-1	TRBV6-2/TRBV6-3	CASRGGTGGYTEAFF	TGTGCCAGCAGGGGCGGGACAGGGGGCTACACTGAAGCTTTCTTT
TRBD1	.	TRBJ2-7	TRBV11-2	CASRKPGQGSYEQYF	TGTGCCAGCAGGAAACCGGGACAGGGCTCCTACGAGCAGTACTTC
.	.	TRBJ2-1	TRBV7-3	CASSLTTSYEQFF	TGTGCCAGCAGCTTGACGACTAGTTATGAGCAGTTCTTC
TRBD2	.	TRBJ2-3	TRBV5-1	CASSLAPGLAGERDTQYF	TGCGCCAGCAGCTTGGCGCCGGGACTAGCGGGAGAAAGAGATACGCAGTATTTT
TRBD1	.	TRBJ2-7	TRBV20-1	CSASAWDRGPWEQYF	TGCAGTGCTAGTGCGTGGGACAGGGGCCCCTGGGAGCAGTACTTC
TRBD2	.	TRBJ2-5	TRBV4-1	CASSQVGLAGGQGGTQYF	TGCGCCAGCAGCCAAGTCGGCCTAGCGGGAGGCCAAGGCGGGACCCAGTACTTC
.	few	TRBJ1-2	TRBV29-1	CSVAGTNYGYTF	TGCAGCGTCGCCGGGACTAACTATGGCTACACCTTC
TRBD1	few	TRBJ2-5	TRBV11-2	CASSLTTGTVDETQYF	TGTGCCAGCAGCTTAACAACCGGGACAGTGGATGAGACCCAGTACTTC